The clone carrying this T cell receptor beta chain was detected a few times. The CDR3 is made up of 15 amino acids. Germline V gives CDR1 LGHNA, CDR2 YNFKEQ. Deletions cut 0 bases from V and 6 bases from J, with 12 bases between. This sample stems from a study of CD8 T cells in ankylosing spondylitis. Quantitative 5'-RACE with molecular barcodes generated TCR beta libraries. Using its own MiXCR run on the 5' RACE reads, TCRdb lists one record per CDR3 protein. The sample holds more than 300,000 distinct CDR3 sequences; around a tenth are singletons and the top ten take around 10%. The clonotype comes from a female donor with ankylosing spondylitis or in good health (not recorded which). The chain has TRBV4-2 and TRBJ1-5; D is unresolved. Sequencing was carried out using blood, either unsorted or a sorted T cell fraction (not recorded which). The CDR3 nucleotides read TGTGCCAGCAGCCAAGATCGTGGTTCGGGTCAGCCCCAGCATTTT. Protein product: CASSQDRGSGQPQHF.